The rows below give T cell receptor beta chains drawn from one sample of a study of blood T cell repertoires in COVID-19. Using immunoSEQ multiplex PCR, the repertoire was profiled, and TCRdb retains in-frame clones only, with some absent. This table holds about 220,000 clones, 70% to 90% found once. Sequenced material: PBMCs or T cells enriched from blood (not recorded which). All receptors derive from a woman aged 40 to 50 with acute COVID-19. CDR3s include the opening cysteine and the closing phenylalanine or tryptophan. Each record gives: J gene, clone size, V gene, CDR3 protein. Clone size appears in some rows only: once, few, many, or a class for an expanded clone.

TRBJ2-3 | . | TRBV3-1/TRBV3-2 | CASSHGTSGRDTQYF
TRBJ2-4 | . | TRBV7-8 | CASSPGLAGGENIQYF
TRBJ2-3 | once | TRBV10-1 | CASSDKREGTDTQYF
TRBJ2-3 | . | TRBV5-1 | CASSLGRADTQYF
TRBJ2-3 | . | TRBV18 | CASSSGTSGASSTDTQYF
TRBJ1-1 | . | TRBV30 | CAWSVRGDTEAFF
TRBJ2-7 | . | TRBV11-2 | CASSLTGKGSYEQYF
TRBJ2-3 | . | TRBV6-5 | CASRGAGGSTDTQYF
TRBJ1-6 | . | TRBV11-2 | CASSLPYSPLHF
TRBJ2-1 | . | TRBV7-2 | CASSLDRGYNEQFF